This record covers a single T cell receptor (beta chain). Assay: immunoSEQ multiplex PCR; the TCRdb copy retains only in-frame clones and omits some. The sample includes about 41,000 clones, about 94% of them seen just once. Looked up from germline, CDR1 is MRHNA and CDR2 is SNTAGT. CDR3 length equals 13 residues. The V end was cut by 8 bases, the J end by 7 bases, with 14 bases between. The record originates from a study of control samples from healthy donors and cancer patients. The source is a man in his sixties in good health. The genes are TRBV6-4 and TRBJ1-4; D remains unclear. Sequenced input: blood. The DNA of the CDR3 is TGTGCCAGCCTGGGCTCCGAGGTTGAAAAACTGTTTTTT. Encoded protein: CASLGSEVEKLFF.